These T cell receptor beta chains were read from a single sample in a study of early T cells in non-severe SARS-CoV-2 infection. TCRdb reanalysed the 5' RACE reads using MiXCR and keeps one entry per CDR3 protein. The sample carries over 60,000 distinct CDR3 sequences, roughly a tenth recorded once. Sequencing was performed on whole blood. The receptors derive from an adult who was a healthcare worker with PCR-confirmed SARS-CoV-2 infection or an uninfected control (not recorded which). The CDR3 runs from the conserved cysteine through the conserved F or W. A D gene is named only where the DNA matches it firmly.

d_call: -
v_call: TRBV7-9
j_call: TRBJ2-6
cdr3_aa: CASASRSSGANVLTF

d_call: -
v_call: TRBV30
j_call: TRBJ1-2
cdr3_aa: CAWKPTETYGYTF

d_call: -
v_call: TRBV9
j_call: TRBJ2-7
cdr3_aa: CASSVRAGPYEQYF

d_call: TRBD2
v_call: TRBV20-1
j_call: TRBJ2-3
cdr3_aa: CSASSGEGVGDTQYF

d_call: -
v_call: TRBV12-3/TRBV12-4
j_call: TRBJ2-3
cdr3_aa: CASSYGSTDTQYF

d_call: -
v_call: TRBV11-2
j_call: TRBJ2-2
cdr3_aa: CASRPGHYTGELFF

d_call: -
v_call: TRBV5-6
j_call: TRBJ1-2
cdr3_aa: CASSLSRGGSYGYTF

d_call: -
v_call: TRBV4-2
j_call: TRBJ1-3
cdr3_aa: CASSQVTGNTIYF

d_call: -
v_call: TRBV7-2
j_call: TRBJ2-4
cdr3_aa: CASSHQTETKNIQYF

d_call: -
v_call: TRBV2
j_call: TRBJ2-1
cdr3_aa: CASMRERISYNEQFF

d_call: TRBD1
v_call: TRBV20-1
j_call: TRBJ1-2
cdr3_aa: CSAYVPTGDDYGYTF

d_call: TRBD2
v_call: TRBV3-1
j_call: TRBJ2-1
cdr3_aa: CASSQDSGSWNEQFF

d_call: -
v_call: TRBV5-1
j_call: TRBJ2-1
cdr3_aa: CASSLSGGLHYNEQFF

d_call: -
v_call: TRBV14
j_call: TRBJ1-3
cdr3_aa: CASTSQGNTIYF

d_call: TRBD1
v_call: TRBV18
j_call: TRBJ1-1
cdr3_aa: CASSPLTGEAFF

d_call: -
v_call: TRBV7-3
j_call: TRBJ2-7
cdr3_aa: CASSLPEGYEQYF

d_call: TRBD1
v_call: TRBV7-9
j_call: TRBJ2-2
cdr3_aa: CASSMDRRTGELFF

d_call: -
v_call: TRBV10-3
j_call: TRBJ2-2
cdr3_aa: CAISELADSNTGELFF

d_call: -
v_call: TRBV20-1
j_call: TRBJ1-3
cdr3_aa: CSARDATTSGNTIYF

d_call: -
v_call: TRBV4-1
j_call: TRBJ2-5
cdr3_aa: CASSQPTGTGWGLGETQYF

d_call: TRBD2
v_call: TRBV7-3
j_call: TRBJ2-3
cdr3_aa: CASSDGVAGVSDTQYF

d_call: TRBD2
v_call: TRBV7-3
j_call: TRBJ2-3
cdr3_aa: CASSLRTSGLAGGVTDTQYF

d_call: TRBD2
v_call: TRBV25-1
j_call: TRBJ2-3
cdr3_aa: CASSESERGLTDTQYF

d_call: -
v_call: TRBV7-3
j_call: TRBJ2-1
cdr3_aa: CASSLNRVAFDEQFF

d_call: -
v_call: TRBV3-2
j_call: TRBJ1-1
cdr3_aa: CASSQRGWALLPMNTEAFF

d_call: TRBD2
v_call: TRBV7-9
j_call: TRBJ2-1
cdr3_aa: CASSSGLANEQFF

d_call: -
v_call: TRBV2
j_call: TRBJ2-7
cdr3_aa: CASSIETIGEQYF

d_call: -
v_call: TRBV6-5
j_call: TRBJ2-7
cdr3_aa: CASMESVHSYEQYF

d_call: -
v_call: TRBV6-2/TRBV6-3
j_call: TRBJ1-2
cdr3_aa: CASSSTVYGYTF

d_call: -
v_call: TRBV7-2
j_call: TRBJ1-6
cdr3_aa: CASSPTSRSFNNSPLHF

d_call: TRBD2
v_call: TRBV19
j_call: TRBJ2-2
cdr3_aa: CASSSSGSTGELFF

d_call: -
v_call: TRBV14
j_call: TRBJ1-3
cdr3_aa: CASSQATFSSGNTIYF

d_call: TRBD2
v_call: TRBV29-1
j_call: TRBJ2-2
cdr3_aa: CSVSTSGARTGELFF

d_call: -
v_call: TRBV11-2
j_call: TRBJ2-1
cdr3_aa: CASSRDGDIYNEQFF

d_call: -
v_call: TRBV9
j_call: TRBJ2-3
cdr3_aa: CASSVNRRETDTQYF

d_call: TRBD2
v_call: TRBV5-1
j_call: TRBJ2-3
cdr3_aa: CASSLTRGTSGGLLLPTDTQYF

d_call: -
v_call: TRBV5-1
j_call: TRBJ2-1
cdr3_aa: CASSLGPGRQYNEQFF

d_call: -
v_call: TRBV19
j_call: TRBJ2-3
cdr3_aa: CASSLFGGTSTDTQYF

d_call: -
v_call: TRBV4-2
j_call: TRBJ2-2
cdr3_aa: CASSQVIPNTGELFF

d_call: -
v_call: TRBV7-2
j_call: TRBJ2-1
cdr3_aa: CASSLVYLAYNEQFF

d_call: -
v_call: TRBV5-1
j_call: TRBJ1-3
cdr3_aa: CASSSGRGTGSGNTIYF

d_call: TRBD1
v_call: TRBV5-1
j_call: TRBJ2-6
cdr3_aa: CASSLDYRGAISGANVLTF

d_call: -
v_call: TRBV5-1
j_call: TRBJ1-1
cdr3_aa: CASSLRRGTEAFF

d_call: TRBD1
v_call: TRBV28
j_call: TRBJ2-7
cdr3_aa: CASSTGGLIGEQYF

d_call: -
v_call: TRBV3-1
j_call: TRBJ2-3
cdr3_aa: CASSQESNIVISTDTQYF

d_call: TRBD1
v_call: TRBV20-1
j_call: TRBJ1-4
cdr3_aa: CSARAGGKSEKLFF

d_call: -
v_call: TRBV20-1
j_call: TRBJ2-3
cdr3_aa: CSASPRGAGADTQYF

d_call: TRBD2
v_call: TRBV5-1
j_call: TRBJ2-1
cdr3_aa: CASSLAPGGDFNEQFF

d_call: -
v_call: TRBV7-8
j_call: TRBJ1-4
cdr3_aa: CASSPGGLGKLFF

d_call: TRBD2
v_call: TRBV6-4
j_call: TRBJ2-7
cdr3_aa: CASPQRGKGTYEQYF

d_call: -
v_call: TRBV20-1
j_call: TRBJ2-1
cdr3_aa: CSARDYRVGNEQFF

d_call: TRBD1
v_call: TRBV7-8
j_call: TRBJ2-1
cdr3_aa: CASSSRDRGWNEQFF

d_call: -
v_call: TRBV11-3
j_call: TRBJ2-1
cdr3_aa: CASSQDGNSYNEQFF

d_call: -
v_call: TRBV24-1
j_call: TRBJ2-1
cdr3_aa: CATSDPVGRRWFF

d_call: TRBD2
v_call: TRBV9
j_call: TRBJ2-2
cdr3_aa: CASSAPGGGENTGELFF

d_call: TRBD1
v_call: TRBV20-1
j_call: TRBJ2-7
cdr3_aa: CSADRVYEQYF

d_call: -
v_call: TRBV5-8
j_call: TRBJ2-7
cdr3_aa: CASSRAVYEQYF

d_call: -
v_call: TRBV11-2
j_call: TRBJ2-3
cdr3_aa: CASSLITDTQYF

d_call: -
v_call: TRBV18
j_call: TRBJ1-4
cdr3_aa: CASSPNAATTNEKLFF

d_call: -
v_call: TRBV20-1
j_call: TRBJ1-2
cdr3_aa: CSAGGYLYGYTF